This paragraph reports one T cell receptor beta chain. Its matching antigen is unknown. Germline CDR1 reads SGHAT; CDR2 reads FQNNGV. Trimming removed 8 bases at V and 6 bases at J, with 10 bases between. The CDR3 spans 11 residues. Every patient had relapsed following autologous stem cell transplantation, and cohorts differed in brentuximab vedotin exposure. This entry comes from a study of PD-1 blockade in classical Hodgkin lymphoma. The data were produced by immunoSEQ multiplex PCR, yet TCRdb's version contains in-frame clones alone and is incomplete. Here the sample spans about 98,000 clones, 80% to 95% being singletons. The study, taken as a whole, reports: Whereas CD4+ TCR diversity had risen significantly by C4D1, CD8+ TCR diversity had not.

This chain links TRBV11-2 with TRBJ1-1; D unresolved. Sequenced here: peripheral blood mononuclear cells (PBMCs), sampled at baseline. This receptor was taken from a human donor with classical Hodgkin lymphoma. CDR3 loop: CASGSIPEAFF. The CDR3 DNA reads TGTGCCAGCGGCTCTATCCCTGAAGCTTTCTTT.